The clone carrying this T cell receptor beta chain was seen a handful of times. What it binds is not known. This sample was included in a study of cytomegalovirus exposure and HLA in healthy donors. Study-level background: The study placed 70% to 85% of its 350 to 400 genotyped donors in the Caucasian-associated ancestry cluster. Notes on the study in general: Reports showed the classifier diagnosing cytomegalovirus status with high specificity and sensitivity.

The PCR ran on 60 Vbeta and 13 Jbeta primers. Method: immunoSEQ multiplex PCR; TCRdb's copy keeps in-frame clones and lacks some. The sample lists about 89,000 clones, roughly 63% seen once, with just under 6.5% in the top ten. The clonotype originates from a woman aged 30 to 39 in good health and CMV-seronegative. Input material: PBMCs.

The CDR3 nucleotides are TGTGCCAGCAGCTTGGGGACAGGGGTGGGCAATCAGCCCCAGCATTTT. Amino acid sequence: CASSLGTGVGNQPQHF. This chain connects TRBV5-5 to TRBJ1-5; TRBD1 agrees at 9 bases. The CDR3 consists of 16 residues. CDR1 SGHKS and CDR2 YYEKEE come from the germline V gene (reference sequence). J gave up 2 bases and V 0 bases, and 3 bases lay outside the gene matches.